This T cell receptor beta chain was recovered during a study of blood T cell repertoires in COVID-19. Study-level background: The United States, Italy and Spain provided the acute and convalescent COVID-19 samples. The cDNA or gDNA used as material had been derived from T cells, B-cell-depleted T cells, or PBMCs.

In the authors' methods: Amplification of reference gene primers provided the estimated nucleated cell counts. Sequencing was performed with immunoSEQ multiplex PCR; in TCRdb, only in-frame clones are kept and a portion is missing. Clone size and the V and J calls come from that table; the DNA yielded D and trimming. The table has 200,000 to 250,000 clones, 82% seen once. CDR3 length: 15 residues. V was clipped by 4 bases and J by 2 bases; unmatched bases: 2. The germline CDR1 and CDR2 sequences are SEHNR and FQNEAQ (reference sequence). The sample was peripheral blood. The chain links TRBV7-9 to TRBJ2-3, with 11 bases fitting TRBD2. The sequence derives from a woman older than 75 with COVID-19, enrolled during active disease. CDR3 amino acids: CASSSTSGNTDTQYF. The CDR3 DNA sequence: TGTGCCAGCAGCTCGACTAGCGGGAACACAGATACGCAGTATTTT.